This TCR beta chain was recovered during a study of blood T cell repertoires in COVID-19 (dated by TCRdb to the early 2020s). With respect to the entire study: Samples from collaborators originated in the United States, Italy and Spain and spanned both the acute and convalescent phases of COVID-19. The sample metadata nearly always contained a de-identified subject ID, COVID-19 status, age in years and sex. The samples were drawn from two sources: the first 160 participants of the ongoing ImmuneRACE study, and over 1,000 subjects contributed by 6 global collaborators. Where HLA class I and class II types were available, the types were taken from metadata supplied by the sample provider, not from assay-based typing. The material from the prospective study consisted of cDNA or gDNA derived from T cells, B-cell-depleted T cells, or PBMCs. The dataset comprised deeply sampled blood TCRbeta repertoires from subjects exposed to, actively infected with, or recovered from COVID-19. The repertoires were made available in a free public database intended to serve as a resource for research on the immune response to SARS-CoV-2.

The CDR3 numbers 13 residues from cysteine through phenylalanine. The read is trimmed to its CDR3 DNA, 39 bases read in frame from base 1. Ends trimmed: V by 6 bases, J by 6 bases; bases unmatched to a gene: 5. Enrolling through a virtual design, the prospective study's participants ranged in age from roughly 18 to 90 years and lived across about two dozen United States geographic areas. In the prospective study, participants were assigned to cohorts based on the clinical history participants reported in a screening survey and a study questionnaire. A participant counted as exposed if, within 2 weeks of entering the study, that participant had been in contact with someone who had a PCR-confirmed or clinician-diagnosed COVID-19 case. Mobile phlebotomists in the prospective study collected whole blood, serum and a nasopharyngeal or oropharyngeal swab from every participant. Over a roughly 2-month period, participants in the prospective study had the option of providing additional blood draws and questionnaires. Before DNA extraction, prospective study blood samples were shipped either frozen or at room temperature.

The immunoSEQ Assay, a bias-controlled multiplex PCR, was used to amplify TCRbeta CDR3 regions from genomic DNA. The paper's processing steps were these. Within the assay, amplification of reference gene primers was used to estimate how many nucleated cells each sample contained. To quantify the absolute abundance of each unique TCRbeta CDR3 rearrangement, sequence reads were collapsed and filtered. Productive Simpson clonality was computed per sample as the square root of Simpson's diversity index over productive rearrangements. Drawn from immuneACCESS, this table holds only the in-frame rearrangements with V and J called that TCRdb kept. Clones are partly lost; checked studies trace under half to an unresolved V gene and leave the rest unexplained. V, J and clone size derive from that table, while D and trimming were established from the DNA sequence. The sample table records 320,000 or so clones; about 85% of these occur just once. 1.5% to 2% of the sample rests with the top ten.

Study-wide conclusions, independent of this receptor: The quantity of clinical and demographic metadata differed by source and by participant and was supplied without curation.

This clone occurred once. This receptor's antigen is unknown. No clone much larger than this one lies a single base away; base qualities are absent. The sequence was obtained from a woman in her twenties or thirties who had been exposed to COVID-19. The chain uses TRBV12-3 or TRBV12-4 and TRBJ1-2, and 9 bases in between align with TRBD1. Sequencing was carried out using PBMCs or T cells enriched from blood (not recorded which). CDR3 reads: CASSWDRDDGYTF. The sequence in DNA is TGTGCCAGCAGCTGGGACAGGGATGATGGCTACACCTTC.